A selection of T cell receptor beta chains follows, all from one sample in a study of T cells after yellow fever vaccination. MiXCR, run by TCRdb on the 5' RACE reads, gives a single entry per CDR3 protein. The table has 250,000 to 400,000 distinct CDR3 sequences, approximately 4% seen once. The sample was PBMCs, taken 5 days after the yellow fever booster vaccination. The source of these receptors is a man between 18 and 29 years old who received the YFV17D yellow fever vaccine. Each CDR3 is given with its conserved first and last residue. D genes are given only for firm matches. Expanded clones get a size class; other rows say once, few or many, or leave the size out.

j_call d_call v_call clone_size cdr3_nt cdr3_aa
TRBJ1-1 TRBD1 TRBV6-5 NA TGTGCCAGCAGTCGACAGGGGGCCATGAACACTGAAGCTTTCTTT CASSRQGAMNTEAFF
TRBJ2-5 TRBD2 TRBV5-1 many TGCGCCAGCAGCTCGGGGACTAGCGAAGAGACCCAGTACTTC CASSSGTSEETQYF
TRBJ2-7 TRBD1 TRBV7-9 NA TGTGCCAGCAGCTGGGGACAGGGTTCCTACGAGCAGTACTTC CASSWGQGSYEQYF
TRBJ2-5 NA TRBV6-5 few TGTGCCAGCAGTTGGGGCGGGGAGCAAGAGACCCAGTACTTC CASSWGGEQETQYF
TRBJ2-1 TRBD2 TRBV6-2/TRBV6-3 many TGTGCCAGCAGACAGCGGGGGGTAGACAATGAGCAGTTCTTC CASRQRGVDNEQFF
TRBJ2-1 TRBD1 TRBV29-1 few TGCAGCGCTTTGGACAGGGGAGGAGGTGAGCAGTTCTTC CSALDRGGGEQFF
TRBJ2-5 NA TRBV7-3 NA TGTGCCAGCAGCGGGGCTGGAGAGACCCAGTACTTC CASSGAGETQYF
TRBJ1-5 NA TRBV20-1 few TGCAGTGCTAGAGATGGGTTAAGACAGCGCAATCAGCCCCAGCATTTT CSARDGLRQRNQPQHF
TRBJ2-7 NA TRBV9 NA TGTGCCAGCAGCCCTATCGGACAGTCCTACGAGCAGTACTTC CASSPIGQSYEQYF
TRBJ2-5 NA TRBV20-1 few TGCAGTGCTAGACTAGTGCAGACCCAGTACTTC CSARLVQTQYF
TRBJ2-3 NA TRBV7-9 few TGTGCCAGCAGCTTAGAGGCTCAGTCCACAGATACGCAGTATTTT CASSLEAQSTDTQYF
TRBJ1-2 NA TRBV4-1 few TGCGCCAGCAGCCAAGATTGGGGGGCTAACTATGGCTACACCTTC CASSQDWGANYGYTF
TRBJ2-5 NA TRBV24-1 few TGTGCCACCAGTGACCCTGCGTCGGGGCTGGAGACCCAGTACTTC CATSDPASGLETQYF
TRBJ2-3 NA TRBV2 few TGTGCCAGCAGCGCCACCTCCTCGACAGATACGCAGTATTTT CASSATSSTDTQYF
TRBJ1-1 NA TRBV28 few TGTGCCAGCAGTACCGTCCCACTGAACACTGAAGCTTTCTTT CASSTVPLNTEAFF
TRBJ2-1 TRBD2 TRBV5-1 NA TGCGCCAGCAGCAACAACCCTAGCGGGGGGAACAATGAGCAGTTCTTC CASSNNPSGGNNEQFF
TRBJ2-5 TRBD2 TRBV3-1 few TGTGCCAGCAGCCTCGTAGCGGGGGGGCGGGAGACCCAGTACTTC CASSLVAGGRETQYF
TRBJ2-3 NA TRBV4-3 NA TGCGCCAGCAGCCAAGTGGGGGCGTTCGATACGCAGTATTTT CASSQVGAFDTQYF
TRBJ1-2 TRBD1 TRBV19 NA TGTGCCAGTACCCCGGGACAGGGTTTAATGCGCTATGGCTACACCTTC CASTPGQGLMRYGYTF
TRBJ2-5 TRBD1 TRBV24-1 few TGTGCCACCAGTGATTTACCTCGACAGGGTCGAGAGACCCAGTACTTC CATSDLPRQGRETQYF
TRBJ1-5 TRBD1 TRBV20-1 many TGCAGTGCTAGAGAACCGACAGGGGGCATCGAACAGCCCCAGCATTTT CSAREPTGGIEQPQHF
TRBJ2-3 TRBD1 TRBV20-1 NA TGCAGTGCTAAACGAACAGGGGGCGGGCTCACAGATACGCAGTATTTT CSAKRTGGGLTDTQYF
TRBJ1-4 NA TRBV5-5 many TGTGCCAGCAAAATCGGGACACCTAATGAAAAACTGTTTTTT CASKIGTPNEKLFF
TRBJ1-3 NA TRBV10-3 few TGTGCCATCAGTGAGTCGCGAGGGGGCTCTGGAAACACCATATATTTT CAISESRGGSGNTIYF
TRBJ2-2 NA TRBV4-1 few TGCGCCAGCAGCCAAGGTCGATCACTCATCCGCGGGGAGCTGTTTTTT CASSQGRSLIRGELFF
TRBJ1-2 TRBD1 TRBV4-1 few TGCGCCAGCAGCCAAGCTCCGGGACAGGGGGTTGATGGCTACACCTTC CASSQAPGQGVDGYTF
TRBJ1-1 TRBD1 TRBV7-2 many TGTGCCAGCCAGGGACAGTTGAACACTGAAGCTTTCTTT CASQGQLNTEAFF
TRBJ1-2 NA TRBV9 many TGTGCCAGCAGCGTAGAGGTGACAGGCCCCAGCTATGGCTACACCTTC CASSVEVTGPSYGYTF
TRBJ1-1 TRBD1 TRBV7-2 many TGTGCCAGCAGCTTACAGGGGGGTGGGACTGAAGCTTTCTTT CASSLQGGGTEAFF
TRBJ1-1 NA TRBV19 NA TGTGCCAGTAGGGACAGAAACACTGAAGCTTTCTTT CASRDRNTEAFF
TRBJ1-5 NA TRBV20-1 many TGCAGTGTCACCCGGGGCCCAGGGAATCAGCCCCAGCATTTT CSVTRGPGNQPQHF
TRBJ1-1 NA TRBV3-1 NA TGTGCCAGCAGCCAAGGAGGAGGGCCTGAAGCTTTCTTT CASSQGGGPEAFF
TRBJ1-3 NA TRBV4-3 few TGCGCCAGCAGCCGCCGAGCCTTCGGACAGCTTATCTCTGGAAACACCATATATTTT CASSRRAFGQLISGNTIYF
TRBJ1-1 NA TRBV7-3 NA TGTGCCAGCAGCTTAACGGCCGCGGGGACTGAAGCTTTCTTT CASSLTAAGTEAFF
TRBJ2-1 NA TRBV20-1 many TGCAGTGCTAGAGGGGGAAGCAGGGAGCAGTTCTTC CSARGGSREQFF
TRBJ2-1 TRBD2 TRBV7-6 few TGTGCCAGCAGCTTAGCCCCAAGGACTAGCGGGGGCCTCAATGAGCAGTTCTTC CASSLAPRTSGGLNEQFF
TRBJ2-3 TRBD2 TRBV7-2 NA TGTGCCAGCAGTTCGGGACTAGCGGGGTACACAGATACGCAGTATTTT CASSSGLAGYTDTQYF
TRBJ2-1 NA TRBV7-6 many TGTGCCAGCAGGTCTGACAGGCCCCATGAGCAGTTCTTC CASRSDRPHEQFF
TRBJ2-3 NA TRBV20-1 few TGCAGTGCTAGAATTGGGGGGCCGTTAGATACGCAGTATTTT CSARIGGPLDTQYF
TRBJ2-7 NA TRBV29-1 NA TGCAGCGCCTCGGCCTCCTACGAGCAGTACTTC CSASASYEQYF
TRBJ2-1 TRBD1 TRBV20-1 NA TGCAGTGCTAGAGTCCGTGACAGGGTTCGTTACAATGAGCAGTTCTTC CSARVRDRVRYNEQFF
TRBJ2-7 NA TRBV5-6 many TGTGCCAGCATCCCTCGTGGACAGTTCTACTACGAGCAGTACTTC CASIPRGQFYYEQYF
TRBJ2-3 TRBD2 TRBV6-6 few TGTGCCAGCAGTTACGTTGTACTAGCGGGGGGGTCGAGGCCAGATACGCAGTATTTT CASSYVVLAGGSRPDTQYF